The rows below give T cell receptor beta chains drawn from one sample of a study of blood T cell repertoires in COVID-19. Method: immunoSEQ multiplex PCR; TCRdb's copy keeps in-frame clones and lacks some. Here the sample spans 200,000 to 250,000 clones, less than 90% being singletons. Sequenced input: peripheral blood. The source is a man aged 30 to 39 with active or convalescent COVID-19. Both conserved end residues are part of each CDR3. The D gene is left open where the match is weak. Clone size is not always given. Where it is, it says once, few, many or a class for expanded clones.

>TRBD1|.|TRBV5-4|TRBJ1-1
TGTGCCAGCAGCATTCGGGGGTTCCAGGGGGCTGAAGCTTTCTTT
CASSIRGFQGAEAFF
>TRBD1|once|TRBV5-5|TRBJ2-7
TGTGCCAGCAGCTTACAGGGGGCGTACGAGCAGTACTTC
CASSLQGAYEQYF
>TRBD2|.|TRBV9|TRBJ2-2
TGTGCCAGCAGCGTAGTTGACGGGGGGGCCTCGTGGACCGGGGAGCTGTTTTTT
CASSVVDGGASWTGELFF
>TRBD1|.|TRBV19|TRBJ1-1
TGTGCCAGCGCCCAGGGGGCGCGTAAATTCACTGAAGCTTTCTTT
CASAQGARKFTEAFF
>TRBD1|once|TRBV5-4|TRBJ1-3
TGTGCCAGCAGCTTTCAGGGGGGAGGAAACACCATATATTTT
CASSFQGGGNTIYF
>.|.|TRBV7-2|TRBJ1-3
TGTGCCAGCAGGTATAACAGCGGCCTCTCTGGAAACACCATATATTTT
CASRYNSGLSGNTIYF
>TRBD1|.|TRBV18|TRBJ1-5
TGTGCCAGCTCGCCGGACAGGGGTGGAAATCAGCCCCAGCATTTT
CASSPDRGGNQPQHF
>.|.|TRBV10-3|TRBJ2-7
TGTGCCATCAGTGATAGGGGGCAGGGGACTGACTACGAGCAGTACTTC
CAISDRGQGTDYEQYF
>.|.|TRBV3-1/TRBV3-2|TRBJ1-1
TGTGCCAGCAGCCAGGGACTTCAGAGGAACACTGAAGCTTTCTTT
CASSQGLQRNTEAFF
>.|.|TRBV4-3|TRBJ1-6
TGCGCCAGCAGCCAGACAGAGAATTCACCCCTCCACTTT
CASSQTENSPLHF
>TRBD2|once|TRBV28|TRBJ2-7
TGTGCCAGCAGGGGGCTCGGACTAGCGGGAACCTACGAGCAGTACTTC
CASRGLGLAGTYEQYF
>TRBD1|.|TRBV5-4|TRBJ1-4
TGTGCCAGCAGCTTGCCGGGACAGGGGGATGAAAAACTGTTTTTT
CASSLPGQGDEKLFF
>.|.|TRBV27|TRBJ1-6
TGTGCCAGCAGTTTAACAACACCAGGGATTGGTTCACCCCTCCACTTT
CASSLTTPGIGSPLHF
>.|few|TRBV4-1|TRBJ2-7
TGCGCCAGCAGCCTTCTCGACTGGATGTCCTACGAGCAGTACTTC
CASSLLDWMSYEQYF
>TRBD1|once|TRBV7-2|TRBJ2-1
TGTGCCAGCAGATCCGGGACAGGGTTGTATGAGCAGTTCTTC
CASRSGTGLYEQFF
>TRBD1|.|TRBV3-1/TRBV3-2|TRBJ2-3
TGTGCCAGCAGCCAAGGGACAGGGTTCACAGATACGCAGTATTTT
CASSQGTGFTDTQYF
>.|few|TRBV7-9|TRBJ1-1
TGTGCCAGCAGCCTAAGGACAGTAGGCACTGAAGCTTTCTTT
CASSLRTVGTEAFF
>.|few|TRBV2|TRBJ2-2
TGTGCCAGCATTACAGGGTCCAGAAACACCGGGGAGCTGTTTTTT
CASITGSRNTGELFF
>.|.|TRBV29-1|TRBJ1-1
TGCAGCGTCCCGAAACAGGGTTTGAACACTGAAGCTTTCTTT
CSVPKQGLNTEAFF
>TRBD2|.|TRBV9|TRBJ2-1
TGTGCCAGCAGCGTAGTAGCGGGATCGTACAATGAGCAGTTCTTC
CASSVVAGSYNEQFF
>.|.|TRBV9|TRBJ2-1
TGTGCCAGCAGCCCCCCCCCATTGGGCGATGAGCAGTTCTTC
CASSPPPLGDEQFF
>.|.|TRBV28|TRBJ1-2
TGTGCCATAACAGGAGGGGATATCGGGTATGGCTACACCTTC
CAITGGDIGYGYTF